The clone carrying this TCR beta chain was counted a few times. With 4 bases removed from V and 0 bases from J, the gap between germline ends came to 15 bases. This CDR3 has 16 amino acids. Germline CDR1 and CDR2: LNHDA and SQIVND (reference sequence). The data belong to a study of blood T cell repertoires in COVID-19. Individuals aged 18 to 89 years were recruited from fewer than 25 US areas. Original data processing: Amplification with reference gene primers provided the estimates of nucleated cell counts. The protocol was immunoSEQ multiplex PCR, while the TCRdb copy is restricted to in-frame clones and leaves out a portion. The V and J calls and clone size come from that table; D and trimming were worked out from the DNA. The repertoire has around 140,000 clones, 60% to 80% of them found once; the top ten carry 2.5% to 3.5%.

Sequenced: PBMCs or T cells enriched from blood (not recorded which). The TCR comes from a woman aged 45 to 65 who had recovered from COVID-19. The chain couples TRBV19 to TRBJ1-1, with D tentatively TRBD1 (6 bases). CDR3 sequence reads: CASSTQTGTLNTEAFF. DNA for the CDR3: TGTGCCAGTAGTACCCAAACCGGGACATTGAACACTGAAGCTTTCTTT.